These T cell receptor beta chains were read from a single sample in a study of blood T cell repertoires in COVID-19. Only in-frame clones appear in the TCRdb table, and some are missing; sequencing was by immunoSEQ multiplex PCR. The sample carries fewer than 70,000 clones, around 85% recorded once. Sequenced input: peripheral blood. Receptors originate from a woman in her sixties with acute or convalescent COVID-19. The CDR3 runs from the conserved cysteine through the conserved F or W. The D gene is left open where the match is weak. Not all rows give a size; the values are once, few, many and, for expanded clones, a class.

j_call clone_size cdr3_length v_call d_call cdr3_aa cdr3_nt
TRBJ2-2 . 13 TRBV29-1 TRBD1 CSAGTGGIGELFF TGCAGCGCCGGGACAGGGGGTATCGGGGAGCTGTTTTTT
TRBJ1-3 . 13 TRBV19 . CASSISRGDTIYF TGTGCCAGTAGTATCTCCAGGGGAGACACCATATATTTT
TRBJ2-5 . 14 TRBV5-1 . CASGLRGYQETQYF TGCGCCAGCGGGCTGAGGGGGTACCAAGAGACCCAGTACTTC
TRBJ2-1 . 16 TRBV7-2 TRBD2 CASSLGGGRSYNEQFF TGTGCCAGCAGCTTAGGCGGGGGTCGCTCCTACAATGAGCAGTTCTTC
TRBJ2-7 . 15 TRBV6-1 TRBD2 CASSEGLAGGYEQYF TGTGCCAGCAGTGAAGGACTAGCGGGGGGCTACGAGCAGTACTTC
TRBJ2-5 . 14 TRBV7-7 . CASSLVYREETQYF TGTGCCAGCAGCTTAGTATACAGGGAAGAGACCCAGTACTTC
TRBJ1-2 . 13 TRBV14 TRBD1 CASRRQGYYGYTF TGTGCCAGCAGACGACAGGGATACTATGGCTACACCTTC
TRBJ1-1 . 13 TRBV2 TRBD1 CASSSQGVTEAFF TGTGCCAGCAGTAGCCAGGGGGTCACTGAAGCTTTCTTT
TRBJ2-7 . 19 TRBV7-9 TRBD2 CASSTPGTSGKGTLYEQYF TGTGCCAGCAGCACTCCCGGGACTAGCGGGAAGGGGACTCTCTACGAGCAGTACTTC
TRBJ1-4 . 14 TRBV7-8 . CASSLFSGNEKLFF TGTGCCAGCAGCTTATTCTCGGGAAATGAAAAACTGTTTTTT
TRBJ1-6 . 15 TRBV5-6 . CASSLWAGGNSPLHF TGTGCCAGCAGCTTGTGGGCAGGAGGGAATTCACCCCTCCACTTT
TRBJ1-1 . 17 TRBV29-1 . CSVAPRPGQLGGTEAFF TGCAGCGTGGCGCCCCGTCCAGGTCAATTGGGTGGGACTGAAGCTTTCTTT
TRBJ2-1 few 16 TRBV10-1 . CASSESISSSYNEQFF TGCGCCAGCAGTGAGTCGATCTCTAGCTCCTACAATGAGCAGTTCTTC
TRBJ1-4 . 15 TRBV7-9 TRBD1 CASSLRQGSNEKLFF TGTGCCAGCAGCTTACGACAGGGTTCTAATGAAAAACTGTTTTTT
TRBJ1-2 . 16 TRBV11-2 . CASSHHRVGFGYGYTF TGTGCCAGCAGCCACCACAGGGTCGGGTTCGGCTATGGCTACACCTTC
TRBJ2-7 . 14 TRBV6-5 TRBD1 CASSLQGALYEQYF TGTGCCAGCAGTCTGCAGGGGGCACTCTACGAGCAGTACTTC
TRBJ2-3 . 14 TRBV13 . CASSLRQGTDTQYF TGTGCCAGCAGCCTTCGACAGGGCACAGATACGCAGTATTTT
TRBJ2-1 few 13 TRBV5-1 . CASSPLTYNEQFF TGCGCCAGCAGCCCACTCACCTACAATGAGCAGTTCTTC
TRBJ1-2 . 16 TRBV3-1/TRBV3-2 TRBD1 CASSPTGGPFNYGYTF TGTGCCAGCAGTCCGACAGGGGGTCCTTTTAACTATGGCTACACCTTC
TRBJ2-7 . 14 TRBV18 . CASSPSAPIYEQYF TGTGCCAGCTCACCATCAGCGCCCATCTACGAGCAGTACTTC
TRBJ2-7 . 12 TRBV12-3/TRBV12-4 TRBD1 CASRATGGEQYF TGTGCCAGCAGGGCGACAGGGGGCGAGCAGTACTTC
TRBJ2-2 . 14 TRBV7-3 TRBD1 CASSLIYPGGLLFF TGTGCCAGCAGCTTAATCTATCCAGGGGGCTTGCTGTTTTTT
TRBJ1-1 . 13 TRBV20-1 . CSASVHGGTEAFF TGCAGTGCTAGTGTCCACGGCGGCACTGAAGCTTTCTTT
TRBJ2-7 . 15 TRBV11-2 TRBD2 CASSPGLARAGEQYF TGTGCCAGCAGTCCGGGACTAGCCCGAGCCGGGGAGCAGTACTTC
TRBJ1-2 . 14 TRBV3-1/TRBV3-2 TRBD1 CASSQGTGNYGYTF TGTGCCAGCAGCCAAGGGACAGGGAACTATGGCTACACCTTC
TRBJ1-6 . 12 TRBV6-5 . CASTGRDSPLHF TGTGCCAGCACGGGTCGAGATTCACCCCTCCACTTT
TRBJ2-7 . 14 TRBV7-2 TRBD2 CASSLTSGVAEQYF TGTGCCAGCAGCTTAACTAGCGGGGTCGCCGAGCAGTACTTC
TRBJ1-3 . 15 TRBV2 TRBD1 CASSENRGSGNTIYF TGTGCCAGCAGTGAAAACAGGGGCTCTGGAAACACCATATATTTT
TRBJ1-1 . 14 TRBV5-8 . CASSLQGGSSEAFF TGTGCCAGCAGCCTACAGGGAGGGAGTTCTGAAGCTTTCTTT
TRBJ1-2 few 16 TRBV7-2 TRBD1 CASSQRRQGAGDGYTF TGTGCCAGCAGCCAACGTAGACAGGGGGCGGGCGATGGCTACACCTTC
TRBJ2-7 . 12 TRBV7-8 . CASSPRRGEQYF TGTGCCAGCAGCCCCAGAAGGGGGGAGCAGTACTTC
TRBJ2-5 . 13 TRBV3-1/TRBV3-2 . CASSRGGQETQYF TGTGCCAGCAGCAGGGGTGGGCAAGAGACCCAGTACTTC
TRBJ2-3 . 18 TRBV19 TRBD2 CASRPGLAGAMRADTQYF TGTGCCAGTAGGCCTGGACTAGCGGGGGCGATGAGGGCAGATACGCAGTATTTT
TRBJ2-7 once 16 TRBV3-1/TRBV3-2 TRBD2 CASSQDLLAGLEEQYF TGTGCCAGCAGCCAAGATCTCCTAGCGGGGTTAGAAGAGCAGTACTTC
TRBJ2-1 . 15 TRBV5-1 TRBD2 CASSREGLSYNEQFF TGCGCCAGCAGCCGGGAGGGCCTCTCCTACAATGAGCAGTTCTTC
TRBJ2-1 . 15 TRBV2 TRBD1 CASRVDRGSYNEQFF TGTGCCAGCAGGGTGGACAGGGGGTCCTACAATGAGCAGTTCTTC
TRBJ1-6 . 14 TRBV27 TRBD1 CASSTPGQGSPLHF TGTGCCAGCAGTACACCGGGACAGGGCTCACCCCTCCACTTT
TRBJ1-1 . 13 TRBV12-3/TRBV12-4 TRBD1 CASSETGVTEAFF TGTGCCAGCAGCGAGACAGGGGTCACTGAAGCTTTCTTT
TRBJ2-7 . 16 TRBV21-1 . CASSIKRTGMGGEQYF TGTGCCAGCAGCATTAAGAGGACCGGGATGGGTGGCGAGCAGTACTTC
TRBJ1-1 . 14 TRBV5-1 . CASSFQYDSAEAFF TGCGCCAGCAGCTTCCAGTACGATTCCGCTGAAGCTTTCTTT
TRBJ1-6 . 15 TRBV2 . CASRQASSYNSPLHF TGTGCCAGCCGACAGGCGAGCTCCTATAATTCACCCCTCCACTTT
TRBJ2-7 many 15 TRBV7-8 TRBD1 CASSLVDRGPGEQYF TGTGCCAGCAGCTTAGTCGACAGGGGGCCGGGCGAGCAGTACTTC
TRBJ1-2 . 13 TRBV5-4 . CASSLEQASGYTF TGTGCCAGCAGCTTGGAGCAGGCGAGTGGCTACACCTTC
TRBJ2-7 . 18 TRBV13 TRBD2 CASSSRNSETSGLYEQYF TGTGCCAGCAGCTCCCGAAATTCGGAGACTAGCGGACTCTACGAGCAGTACTTC
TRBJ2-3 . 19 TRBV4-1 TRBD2 CASSQDRDRAGVSTDTQYF TGCGCCAGCAGCCAAGATAGGGACCGAGCGGGGGTGAGCACAGATACGCAGTATTTT
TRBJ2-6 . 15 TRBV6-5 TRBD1 CASRTGGSGANVLTF TGTGCCAGCAGGACAGGGGGGTCCGGGGCCAACGTCCTGACTTTC
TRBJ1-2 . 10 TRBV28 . CASSHNGYTF TGTGCCAGCAGCCACAATGGCTACACCTTC
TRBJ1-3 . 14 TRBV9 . CASSELSSGNTIYF TGTGCCAGCAGCGAGCTGAGCTCTGGAAACACCATATATTTT
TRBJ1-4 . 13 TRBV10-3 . CAIRAPGEEKLFF TGTGCCATCAGGGCACCAGGGGAGGAAAAACTGTTTTTT
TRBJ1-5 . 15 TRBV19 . CASSNWDISDQPQHF TGTGCCAGTAGTAATTGGGACATTTCAGATCAGCCCCAGCATTTT